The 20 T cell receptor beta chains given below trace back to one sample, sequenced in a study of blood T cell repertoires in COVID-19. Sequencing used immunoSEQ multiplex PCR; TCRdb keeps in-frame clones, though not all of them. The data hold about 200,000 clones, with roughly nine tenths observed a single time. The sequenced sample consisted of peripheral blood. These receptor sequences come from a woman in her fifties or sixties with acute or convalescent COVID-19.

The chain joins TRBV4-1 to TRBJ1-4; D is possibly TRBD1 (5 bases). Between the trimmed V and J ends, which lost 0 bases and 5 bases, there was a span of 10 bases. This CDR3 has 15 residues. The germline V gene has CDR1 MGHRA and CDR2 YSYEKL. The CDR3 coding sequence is TGCGCCAGCAGCCAAGATACCAGGGTGAATGAAAAACTGTTTTTT. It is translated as CASSQDTRVNEKLFF.

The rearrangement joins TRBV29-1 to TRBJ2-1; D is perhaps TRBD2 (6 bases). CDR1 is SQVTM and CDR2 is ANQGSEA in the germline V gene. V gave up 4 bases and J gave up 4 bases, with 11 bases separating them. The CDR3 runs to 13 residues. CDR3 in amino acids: CSVGGGDYNEQFF. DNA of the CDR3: TGCAGCGTTGGGGGCGGGGATTACAATGAGCAGTTCTTC.

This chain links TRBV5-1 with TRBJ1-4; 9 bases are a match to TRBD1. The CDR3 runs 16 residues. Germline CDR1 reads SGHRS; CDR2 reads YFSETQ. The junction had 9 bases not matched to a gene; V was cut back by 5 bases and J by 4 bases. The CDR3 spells CASRTDRGVGNEKLFF. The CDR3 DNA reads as TGCGCCAGCAGGACGGACAGGGGCGTCGGTAATGAAAAACTGTTTTTT.

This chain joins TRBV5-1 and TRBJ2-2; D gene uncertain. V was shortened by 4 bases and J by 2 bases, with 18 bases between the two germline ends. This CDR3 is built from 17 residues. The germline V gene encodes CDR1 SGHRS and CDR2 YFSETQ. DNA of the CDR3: TGCGCCAGCAGCCTAAAAACCGGTCGCATAAACACCGGGGAGCTGTTTTTT. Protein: CASSLKTGRINTGELFF.

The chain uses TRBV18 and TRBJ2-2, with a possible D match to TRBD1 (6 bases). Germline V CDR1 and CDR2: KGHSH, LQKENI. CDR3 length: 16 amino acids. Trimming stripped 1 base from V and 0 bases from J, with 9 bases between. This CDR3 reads CASSPQGEANTGELFF. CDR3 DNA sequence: TGTGCCAGCTCACCACAGGGGGAAGCGAACACCGGGGAGCTGTTTTTT.

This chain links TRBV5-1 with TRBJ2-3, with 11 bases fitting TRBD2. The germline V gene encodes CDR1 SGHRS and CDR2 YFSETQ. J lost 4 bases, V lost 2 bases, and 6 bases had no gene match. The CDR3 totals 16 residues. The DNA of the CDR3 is TGCGCCAGCAGCTTTGAACTAGCGGGAGCCGCAGATACGCAGTATTTT. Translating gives CASSFELAGAADTQYF.

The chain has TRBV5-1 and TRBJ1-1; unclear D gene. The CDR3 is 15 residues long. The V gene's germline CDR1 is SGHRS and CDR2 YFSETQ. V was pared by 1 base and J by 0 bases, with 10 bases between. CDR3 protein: CASSLMEPMNTEAFF. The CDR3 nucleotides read TGCGCCAGCAGCTTGATGGAGCCCATGAACACTGAAGCTTTCTTT.

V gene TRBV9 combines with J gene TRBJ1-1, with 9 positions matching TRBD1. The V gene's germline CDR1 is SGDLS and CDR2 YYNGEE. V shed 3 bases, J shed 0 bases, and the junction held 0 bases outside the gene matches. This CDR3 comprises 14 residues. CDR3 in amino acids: CASSGQGVNTEAFF. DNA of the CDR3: TGTGCCAGCAGCGGACAGGGGGTGAACACTGAAGCTTTCTTT.

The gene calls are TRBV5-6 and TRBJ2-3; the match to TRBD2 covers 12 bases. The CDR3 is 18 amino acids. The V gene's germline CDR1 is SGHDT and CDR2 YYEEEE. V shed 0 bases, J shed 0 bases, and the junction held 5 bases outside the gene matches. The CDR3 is CASSLGLAGAVSTDTQYF. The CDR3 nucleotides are TGTGCCAGCAGCTTGGGACTAGCGGGGGCCGTAAGCACAGATACGCAGTATTTT.

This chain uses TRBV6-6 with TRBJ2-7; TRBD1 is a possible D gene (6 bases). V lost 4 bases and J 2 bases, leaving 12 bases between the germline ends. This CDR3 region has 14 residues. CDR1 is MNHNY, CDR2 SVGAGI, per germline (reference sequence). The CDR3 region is CASSWPGHPYEQYF. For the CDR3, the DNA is TGTGCCAGCAGTTGGCCGGGACACCCCTACGAGCAGTACTTC.

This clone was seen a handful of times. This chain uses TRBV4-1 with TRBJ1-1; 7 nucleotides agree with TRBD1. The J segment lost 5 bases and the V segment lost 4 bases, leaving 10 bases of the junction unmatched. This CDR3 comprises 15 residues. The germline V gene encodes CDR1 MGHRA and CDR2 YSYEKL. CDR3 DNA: TGCGCCAGCAGCCCAGCGGGTCAGGGGGTAACTGAAGCTTTCTTT. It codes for CASSPAGQGVTEAFF.

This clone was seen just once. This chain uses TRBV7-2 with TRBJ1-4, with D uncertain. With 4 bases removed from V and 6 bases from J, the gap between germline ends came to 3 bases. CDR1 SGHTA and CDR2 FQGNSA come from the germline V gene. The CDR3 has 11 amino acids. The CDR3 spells CASSSYEKLFF. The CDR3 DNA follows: TGTGCCAGCAGCTCTTATGAAAAACTGTTTTTT.

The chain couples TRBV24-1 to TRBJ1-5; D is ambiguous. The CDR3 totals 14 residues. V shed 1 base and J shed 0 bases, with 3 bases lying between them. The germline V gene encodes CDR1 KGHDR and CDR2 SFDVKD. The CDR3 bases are TGTGCCACCAGTGATTTTAATAGCAATCAGCCCCAGCATTTT. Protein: CATSDFNSNQPQHF.

CDR3 loop: CASSPNIANVNEQYF. The DNA for the CDR3 is TGTGCCAGCTCACCGAATATTGCTAATGTAAACGAGCAGTACTTC. This chain joins TRBV18 and TRBJ2-7; D remains unclear. V lost 3 bases and J 5 bases, leaving 17 bases between the germline ends. The V gene's germline CDR1 is KGHSH and CDR2 LQKENI. This CDR3 contains 15 residues. The variable domain in full, completed from reference TRBV18 and TRBJ2-7, reads NAGVMQNPRHLVRRRGQEARLRCSPMKGHSHVYWYRQLPEEGLKFMVYLQKENIIDESGMPKERFSAEFPKEGPSILRIQQVVRGDSAAYFCASSPNIANVNEQYFGPGTRLTVT.

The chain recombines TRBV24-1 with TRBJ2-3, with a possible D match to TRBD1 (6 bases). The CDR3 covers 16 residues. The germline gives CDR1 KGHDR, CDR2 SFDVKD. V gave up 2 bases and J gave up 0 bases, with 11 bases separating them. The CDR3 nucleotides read TGTGCCACCAGTGATTGGATCAGGGGAAGCACAGATACGCAGTATTTT. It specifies CATSDWIRGSTDTQYF.

The CDR3 loop is CASSLTRSSYEQYF. The CDR3 DNA reads TGTGCCAGCAGCTTAACTAGGAGCTCCTACGAGCAGTACTTC. V is TRBV7-2 and J is TRBJ2-7; the D gene is possibly TRBD2 (5 bases). With 2 bases removed from V and 0 bases from J, the gap between germline ends came to 8 bases. This CDR3 is built from 14 residues. Germline CDR1 SGHTA, CDR2 FQGNSA.

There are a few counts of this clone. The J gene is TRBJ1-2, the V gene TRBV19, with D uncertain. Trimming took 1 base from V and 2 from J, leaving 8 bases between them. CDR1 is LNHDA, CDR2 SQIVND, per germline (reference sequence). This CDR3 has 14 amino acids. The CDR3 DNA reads TGTGCCAGTAGTATAGCCCACTCCAACTATGGCTACACCTTC. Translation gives CASSIAHSNYGYTF.

The CDR3 here is CARSAGLWVGSSGANVLTF. Here the CDR3 DNA reads TGTGCCAGAAGCGCCGGTTTGTGGGTTGGGAGCTCTGGGGCCAACGTCCTGACTTTC. This rearrangement joins TRBV5-3 to TRBJ2-6; D may be TRBD2 (5 bases). TRBV5-3 carries the ORF label, with uncertain function. The CDR3 has 19 residues. Trimming took 4 bases from V and 0 from J, leaving 20 bases between them.

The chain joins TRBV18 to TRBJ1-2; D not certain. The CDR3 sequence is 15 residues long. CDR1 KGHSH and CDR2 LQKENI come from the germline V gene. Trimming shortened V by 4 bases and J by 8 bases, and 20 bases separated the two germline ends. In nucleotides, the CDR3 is TGTGCCAGCTCACTCAAGATCGGGGAATTTCACGGCTACACCTTC. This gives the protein CASSLKIGEFHGYTF.

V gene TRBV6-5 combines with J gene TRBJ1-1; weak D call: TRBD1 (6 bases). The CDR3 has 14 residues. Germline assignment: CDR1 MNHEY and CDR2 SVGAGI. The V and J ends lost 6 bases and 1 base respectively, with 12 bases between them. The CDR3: CASSDLQGNTEAFF. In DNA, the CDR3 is TGTGCCAGCAGCGACCTACAGGGGAACACTGAAGCTTTCTTT.